These 22 T cell receptor beta chains came from one sample sequenced in a study of molecular identifiers for immune sequencing clone quantification. Each CDR3 protein gets one entry after TCRdb re-called the PCR reads with MiXCR. The sample shows approximately 550,000 distinct CDR3 sequences, around 23% of them seen only once. Specimen: naive CD8+ T cells from blood, with Jurkat cell RNA spiked in. Subset in this sample: FACS-sorted CD8+CD4-CCR7+CD45RA+ naive T cells. These receptors came from a human donor in good health. Some libraries in this study had Jurkat cell RNA spiked in.

CDR3 region: CASSPARVMNTEAFF. CDR3 bases: TGTGCCAGCAGCCCGGCCCGCGTAATGAACACTGAAGCTTTCTTT. The chain recombines TRBV7-6 with TRBJ1-1; D is uncertain. CDR3 size: 15 residues. The ends were cut back, 5 bases at V and 0 bases at J, with 13 bases in the middle. In germline, CDR1 is SGHVS, CDR2 FNYEAQ.

This chain uses TRBV20-1 with TRBJ2-1; 8 nucleotides match TRBD2. The CDR3 covers 15 residues. With 3 bases clipped from V and 7 bases from J, the junction kept 11 bases outside the gene matches. Germline-derived CDR1 and CDR2 are DFQATT and SNEGSKA (reference sequence). The CDR3 reads CSARPARLAQNEQFF. CDR3 DNA sequence: TGCAGTGCTAGGCCCGCGAGACTAGCGCAGAATGAGCAGTTCTTC.

With respect to this clonotype: A read error may be the cause here, since a much bigger clone is one base away. The V gene is TRBV4-3, the J gene TRBJ1-6; D is undetermined. CDR1 LGHNA and CDR2 YSLEER come from the germline V gene. The length of the CDR3 is 13 residues. In DNA, the CDR3 is TGCGCCAGCAGCCAGGACTATAATTCACCCCACCACTTT. Its translation is CASSQDYNSPHHF.

Comment on this clonotype: A single base separates this from a much larger clone, so it may be a read error. V usage is TRBV3-1 and J usage is TRBJ2-6; maybe TRBD1 (6 bases). CDR1 is LGHDT, CDR2 YNNKEL, per germline (reference sequence). CDR3 length: 16 amino acids. Trimming cost V 4 bases and J 2 bases, with 12 bases left between them. The CDR3 sequence: CASSPSTGAGANVLTF. In DNA form, the CDR3 reads TGTGCCAGCAGCCCCTCGACAGGCGCTGGGGCCAACGTCCTGACTTTC.

This CDR3 is CASSPSRGRETQYF. The CDR3 DNA follows: TGTGCCAGCAGCCCGTCGAGGGGGCGAGAGACCCAGTACTTC. V gene TRBV9 combines with J gene TRBJ2-5; 7 bases map to TRBD1. The J segment lost 4 bases and the V segment lost 4 bases, leaving 7 bases of the junction unmatched. Looked up from germline, CDR1 is SGDLS and CDR2 is YYNGEE. This CDR3 comprises 14 residues.

Regarding this clonotype: A much larger clone is a single base away; this may be a read error. V is TRBV5-4 and J is TRBJ1-1, with D hard to call. The CDR3 sequence is 13 residues long. The V gene's germline CDR1 is SGHNT and CDR2 YYREEE (reference sequence). The CDR3: CAGSSDLNTEAFF. The CDR3 DNA follows: TGTGCCGGCAGCTCGGATTTGAACACTGAAGCTTTCTTT.

This clonotype has ten or more counts. V usage is TRBV20-1 and J usage is TRBJ1-6, with 7 bases fitting TRBD1. This CDR3 contains 15 residues. Germline CDR1 reads DFQATT; CDR2 reads SNEGSKA (reference sequence). V gave up 6 bases and J gave up 3 bases; unmatched junction bases: 8. CDR3 residues: CSALTGDGYNSPLHF. The CDR3 nucleotides read TGCAGTGCCTTAACAGGGGACGGCTATAATTCACCCCTCCACTTT.

This clonotype was detected only a few times. The chain combines TRBV5-1 with TRBJ2-2; TRBD2 agrees at 9 bases. The CDR3 totals 17 residues. With 3 bases clipped from V and 5 bases from J, the junction kept 11 bases outside the gene matches. The germline CDR1 and CDR2 sequences are SGHRS and YFSETQ. CDR3 DNA sequence: TGCGCCAGCAGCTCCAGGATCGCGGGAGGGGGGACCGGGGAGCTGTTTTTT. Translating it yields CASSSRIAGGGTGELFF.

To note about this clonotype: It may be a read error: a sequence one base away is much more abundant. The J gene is TRBJ2-4, the V gene TRBV20-1, with TRBD2 as a possible D gene (6 bases). This CDR3 spans 16 amino acids. V shed 5 bases and J shed 0 bases, with 17 bases lying between them. Germline assignment: CDR1 DFQATT and CDR2 SNEGSKA (reference sequence). Here the CDR3 reads CSAGGEETIAKNIQYF. For the CDR3, the DNA is TGCAGTGCTGGAGGGGAGGAGACGATAGCCAAAAACATTCAGTACTTC.

This clonotype was seen many times. This sequence joins TRBV12-3 or TRBV12-4 and TRBJ1-1; tentatively, D is TRBD1 (5 bases). The CDR3 has 15 residues. The V end was cut by 6 bases, the J end by 1 base, with 15 bases between. CDR3 bases: TGTGCCAGCAGGGGGGATCGTTCCTCGAACACTGAAGCTTTCTTT. Residues: CASRGDRSSNTEAFF.

As to this clonotype: This may stem from a read error, because a much larger clone lies one nucleotide away. The CDR3 end shows no conserved phenylalanine or tryptophan, and so a read error is likely. The V call is TRBV12-5, the J call TRBJ2-3, with TRBD2 matching 9 bases. V shed 0 bases, J shed 0 bases, and the junction held 13 bases outside the gene matches. Germline CDR1 reads LGHNT; CDR2 reads FRNRAP. The CDR3 has 20 residues. CDR3 bases: TGTGCTAGTGGTTTGGTACGTGGTAGCGGGGGCACAAATAGCACAGATACGCAGTATTCT. Amino acids: CASGLVRGSGGTNSTDTQYS.

This clonotype was seen more than once but under ten times. This sequence joins TRBV27 and TRBJ2-7; tentatively, D is TRBD2 (5 bases). The CDR3 loop spans 15 amino acids. The germline V gene has CDR1 MNHEY and CDR2 SMNVEV (reference sequence). Trimming took off 1 base at V and 0 bases at J, with 10 bases between the two ends. The CDR3 DNA is TGTGCCAGCAGTTTATGGGGAGAAGACTCCTACGAGCAGTACTTC. Protein: CASSLWGEDSYEQYF.

CDR3 bases: TGCGCCAGCAGCCCGCGGACCTCGACAGCTTACAATGAGCAGTTCTTC. Protein sequence: CASSPRTSTAYNEQFF. The rearrangement uses TRBV5-1 and TRBJ2-1, with D maybe TRBD1 (5 bases). The CDR3 covers 16 residues. Germline V gives CDR1 SGHRS, CDR2 YFSETQ. V was clipped by 4 bases and J by 4 bases, with 18 bases between them.

With respect to this clonotype: An end of the junction differs from the germline gene, which may be a read error. CDR3 in amino acids: CSTRDRVGYEQYF. The CDR3 coding sequence is TGCAGTACTAGAGACAGGGTGGGGTACGAGCAGTACTTC. The gene calls are TRBV20-1 and TRBJ2-7; TRBD1 matches at 7 bases. The CDR3 covers 13 residues. Germline V gene lookup returns CDR1 DFQATT and CDR2 SNEGSKA (reference sequence).

V and J are TRBV6-5 and TRBJ1-3, with a possible D match to TRBD1 (6 bases). The CDR3 loop spans 16 amino acids. Trimming removed 4 bases at V and 2 bases at J, with 15 bases between. Germline loops: CDR1 MNHEY, CDR2 SVGAGI. The CDR3 nucleotides are TGTGCCAGCAGTTTTGAGCCCGGGACAACTGGAAACACCATATATTTT. Translation: CASSFEPGTTGNTIYF.

A remark on this clonotype: Likely a read error: the CDR3 ends without its conserved phenylalanine or tryptophan. CDR3 sequence: CASRYRTTTYEQYL. Here the CDR3 DNA reads TGTGCCAGCCGTTACCGGACTACCACCTACGAGCAGTACCTC. The rearrangement joins TRBV5-6 to TRBJ2-7; tentative D call: TRBD2 (6 bases). This CDR3 contains 14 residues. Trimming pared 7 bases from V and 2 bases from J, leaving 16 bases between. From germline, CDR1 is SGHDT and CDR2 YYEEEE.

This clonotype was seen more than once but under ten times. The V and J genes are TRBV7-2 and TRBJ2-7, with TRBD1 as a possible D gene (6 bases). Trimming left V 5 bases short and J 6 bases short, with 11 bases between. CDR1 SGHTA and CDR2 FQGNSA come from the germline V gene. The CDR3 covers 12 residues. The CDR3 here is CASSTRGSEQYF. DNA for the CDR3: TGTGCCAGCAGCACTAGGGGGAGCGAGCAGTACTTC.

This CDR3 is CASSYAGTVFDNEQFF. CDR3 in DNA: TGTGCCAGCAGCTACGCCGGGACAGTTTTCGACAATGAGCAGTTCTTC. This chain connects TRBV7-8 to TRBJ2-1; 7 bases line up with TRBD1. The CDR3 extends over 16 amino acids. The J segment lost 5 bases and the V segment lost 4 bases, leaving 11 bases of the junction unmatched. Per the germline V gene, CDR1 is SGHVS and CDR2 is FQNEAQ.

V and J are TRBV12-3 or TRBV12-4 and TRBJ1-1; D is possibly TRBD1 (5 bases). This CDR3 region has 17 residues. V dropped 5 bases and J dropped 0 bases, with 19 bases sitting between them. The CDR3 DNA sequence: TGTGCCAGCAGTAGAAGTTCTCAGGGTTACATGAACACTGAAGCTTTCTTT. Residues: CASSRSSQGYMNTEAFF.

This clonotype was seen only a few times. The gene calls are TRBV6-5 and TRBJ1-1; D not resolved. Germline V gene data show CDR1 as MNHEY and CDR2 as SVGAGI. The V and J ends lost 2 bases and 4 bases respectively, with 23 bases between them. This CDR3 has 18 residues. CDR3: CASSYGSPEGGIGTEAFF. CDR3 coding DNA: TGTGCCAGCAGTTACGGGTCGCCCGAGGGAGGTATTGGCACTGAAGCTTTCTTT.

This chain joins TRBV27 and TRBJ2-2; D gene unclear. V was trimmed by 2 bases and J by 3 bases, leaving 4 bases between them. CDR3 length equals 13 residues. Germline assignment: CDR1 MNHEY and CDR2 SMNVEV (reference sequence). In nucleotides, the CDR3 is TGTGCCAGCAGTTTACTCTACACCGGGGAGCTGTTTTTT. It codes for CASSLLYTGELFF.

A remark on this clonotype: This may be a read error, as it is one base from a much larger clone. The V call is TRBV6-5, the J call TRBJ2-7, with D unresolved. CDR1 and CDR2 (germline): MNHEY, SVGAGI. Between the trimmed V and J ends, which lost 0 bases and 2 bases, there was a span of 8 bases. This CDR3 spans 14 amino acids. The CDR3 sequence is CASSYSCGTYEQYF. CDR3 nucleotides: TGTGCCAGCAGTTACTCGTGTGGGACCTACGAGCAGTACTTC.